This T cell receptor (beta chain) was sequenced during a study of control samples from healthy donors and cancer patients (dated by TCRdb to 2018 to 2021). The method behind the library was the immunoSEQ multiplex PCR assay. What TCRdb holds here is the immuneACCESS table cut down to in-frame rearrangements. Part of the clones is not present; checked against another copy, under half of the missing clones reflect an unresolved V gene, and the others are unexplained. Counted in this sample were roughly 400,000 clones; around 90% of them appeared once. More than 6% of the sample belongs to the ten largest clones. Details on this clone: The specificity of this receptor is unknown. No per-base quality is available; no much larger clone lies one base away.

V is cut back by 5 bases and J by 5 bases, with 13 bases in the junction unmatched. Spanning cysteine to phenylalanine, the CDR3 consists of 16 amino acids. Here the CDR3 DNA is all that survives: 48 bases in frame from base 1. From the germline V gene, CDR1 is SGHTA and CDR2 is FQGTGA. Sample: PBMCs. The chain is assembled from TRBV7-3 and TRBJ2-5, with 8 middle bases fitting TRBD1. The sequence came from a man aged 40-49 years with head and neck cancer. The CDR3 protein sequence reads: CASSPFGSGGVETQYF. In nucleotides, the sequence is TGTGCCAGCAGCCCCTTTGGGTCAGGGGGCGTTGAGACCCAGTACTTC.